Below are 27 T cell receptor beta chains sequenced from a single sample in a study of blood T cells in healthy people across ages. The authors ran a second PCR of about 6 to 12 cycles using a sample-barcoded 5' primer and a J-beta primer mix. TCRdb fed the 5' RACE reads into MiXCR, producing one record per CDR3 protein. The sample gives 1,500,000 or so distinct CDR3 sequences, roughly 43% of which show up once; about 4% is in the top ten. The material sequenced was blood. The receptor source for this set is a woman under 30 in good health.

The genes are TRBV7-9 and TRBJ1-1; D is unresolved. V was pared by 4 bases and J by 1 base, with 10 bases between. There are 14 residues in the CDR3. Looked up from germline, CDR1 is SEHNR and CDR2 is FQNEAQ (reference sequence). CDR3 DNA sequence: TGTGCCAGCAGCTCCGGTTGGGCGAACACTGAAGCTTTCTTT. Translating it yields CASSSGWANTEAFF.

This chain uses TRBV6-5 with TRBJ1-2, with 9 bases lining up with TRBD1. Germline CDR1 MNHEY, CDR2 SVGAGI. With 6 bases clipped from V and 8 bases from J, the junction kept 13 bases outside the gene matches. The CDR3 runs 15 residues. CDR3 sequence reads: CASSPLGQGSGGYTF. CDR3 nucleotide sequence: TGTGCCAGCAGCCCCCTGGGACAGGGCAGTGGAGGCTACACCTTC.

This chain joins TRBV7-2 and TRBJ1-5, with D possibly matching TRBD1 (5 bases). Trimming shortened V by 4 bases and J by 10 bases, and 14 bases separated the two germline ends. The CDR3 runs 13 residues. Germline assignment: CDR1 SGHTA and CDR2 FQGNSA. DNA for the CDR3: TGTGCCAGCAGCTCAGCCGACAGTCCTCCCCAGCATTTT. Translating gives CASSSADSPPQHF.

Many counts were recorded for this clonotype. The genes are TRBV29-1 and TRBJ2-7, with D perhaps assigned TRBD1 or TRBD2 (5 bases each). V lost 4 bases and J 5 bases, leaving 9 bases between the germline ends. Germline V gene lookup returns CDR1 SQVTM and CDR2 ANQGSEA. This CDR3 spans 11 amino acids. The CDR3 coding sequence is TGCAGCGTTGTTGGGGGAAACGAGCAGTACTTC. Its translation: CSVVGGNEQYF.

The J gene is TRBJ2-1, the V gene TRBV28; the match to TRBD2 covers 15 bases. This CDR3 contains 17 residues. The V gene's germline CDR1 is MDHEN and CDR2 SYDVKM. V lost 5 bases and J lost 3; bases outside the gene matches: 5. CDR3 sequence: CASSPGTSGGNYNEQFF. The CDR3 DNA sequence: TGTGCCAGCAGTCCAGGGACTAGCGGGGGGAACTACAATGAGCAGTTCTTC.

The chain couples TRBV6-5 to TRBJ1-1; no clear D gene. The CDR3 is 14 residues long. V lost 2 bases to trimming and J lost 6 bases, with 13 bases between them. The germline gives CDR1 MNHEY, CDR2 SVGAGI. The CDR3 DNA reads as TGTGCCAGCAGTTACGGCGTCAGTCGGGCTGAAGCTTTCTTT. Translated: CASSYGVSRAEAFF.

This chain uses TRBV9 with TRBJ2-1; 7 nucleotides agree with TRBD2. From germline, CDR1 is SGDLS and CDR2 YYNGEE. The ends lost 5 bases at V and 8 bases at J; junction bases unmatched: 10. The CDR3 runs to 14 residues. The chain's CDR3 is CASSAGGTQHEQFF. CDR3 sequence (DNA): TGTGCCAGCAGTGCCGGGGGGACCCAACATGAGCAGTTCTTC.

V usage is TRBV30 and J usage is TRBJ1-1, with D uncertain. The germline V gene has CDR1 GTSNPN and CDR2 SVGIG (reference sequence). This CDR3 has 13 residues. The V end was cut by 2 bases, the J end by 1 base, with 8 bases between. As DNA, the CDR3 is TGTGCCTGGAGTCGCATGTCGAACACTGAAGCTTTCTTT. Its protein product is CAWSRMSNTEAFF. Variable domain in full (rest from reference TRBV30 and TRBJ1-1): SQTIHQWPATLVQPVGSPLSLECTVEGTSNPNLYWYRQAAGRGLQLLFYSVGIGQISSEVPQNLSASRPQDRQFILSSKKLLLSDSGFYLCAWSRMSNTEAFFGQGTRLTVV.

The rearrangement uses TRBV20-1 and TRBJ2-2, with a weak D call TRBD1 (5 bases). This CDR3 spans 13 amino acids. The ends were cut back, 4 bases at V and 1 base at J, with 7 bases in the middle. Germline assignment: CDR1 DFQATT and CDR2 SNEGSKA (reference sequence). CDR3 coding DNA: TGCAGTGCTACCCAGGGGAACACCGGGGAGCTGTTTTTT. The encoded protein is CSATQGNTGELFF.

As to this clonotype: Because the CDR3 is missing its conserved closing phenylalanine or tryptophan, this is likely a read error. The limits of the CDR3 on the DNA are not certain, so only TCRdb's listed CDR3 is given. This chain joins TRBV3-1 and TRBJ1-1; the DNA was not compared with TRBD1, the D call given in the table. The CDR3 extends over 14 residues, inclusive of both ends. Germline V CDR1 and CDR2: LGHDT, YNNKEL (reference sequence). CDR3 sequence: CASSQGGALTEPFV.

The chain uses TRBV5-1 and TRBJ2-1, with D maybe TRBD2 (5 bases). The CDR3 is 14 residues long. With 7 bases removed from V and 9 bases from J, the gap between germline ends came to 20 bases. CDR1 and CDR2 (germline): SGHRS, YFSETQ. The CDR3 nucleotides read TGCGCCAGCCTCCCAAATCCTAGCAAGATTGAGCAGTTCTTC. Its protein is CASLPNPSKIEQFF. The full variable domain, its missing parts supplied by reference TRBV5-1 and TRBJ2-1, is KAGVTQTPRYLIKTRGQQVTLSCSPISGHRSVSWYQQTPGQGLQFLFEYFSETQRNKGNFPGRFSGRQFSNSRSEMNVSTLELGDSALYLCASLPNPSKIEQFFGPGTRLTVL.

The gene calls are TRBV3-1 and TRBJ1-1; D is uncertain. Deletions cut 5 bases from V and 7 bases from J, with 8 bases between. This CDR3 region has 11 residues. Looked up from germline, CDR1 is LGHDT and CDR2 is YNNKEL (reference sequence). DNA of the CDR3: TGTGCCAGCAGCAAGACCAATGAAGCTTTCTTT. It codes for CASSKTNEAFF. Full variable domain (outside the CDR3, taken from reference TRBV3-1 and TRBJ1-1): DTAVSQTPKYLVTQMGNDKSIKCEQNLGHDTMYWYKQDSKKFLKIMFSYNNKELIINETVPNRFSPKSPDKAHLNLHINSLELGDSAVYFCASSKTNEAFFGQGTRLTVV.

The CDR3 nucleotides read TGTGCCAGCAGTTTAGGTGACAGGGGCACCGGGGAGCTGTTTTTT. It codes for CASSLGDRGTGELFF. The chain recombines TRBV12-3 or TRBV12-4 with TRBJ2-2, with 8 bases lining up with TRBD1. The ends lost 1 base at V and 4 bases at J; junction bases unmatched: 2. The CDR3 totals 15 residues.

This clonotype was found many times. The chain combines TRBV5-5 with TRBJ2-1, with a possible D match to TRBD1 (6 bases). The CDR3 contains 12 residues. Trimming pared 2 bases from V and 8 bases from J, leaving 8 bases between. Germline V CDR1 and CDR2: SGHKS, YYEKEE (reference sequence). CDR3 DNA sequence: TGTGCCAGCAGCTTTACAGGGTATGAGCAGTTCTTC. Protein sequence: CASSFTGYEQFF.

On this clonotype itself: One end of the junction does not line up with germline, which may come from a read error. V and J are TRBV2 and TRBJ2-2; TRBD1 matches at 9 bases. The CDR3 extends over 16 amino acids. Germline values: CDR1 SNHLY, CDR2 FYNNEI. The CDR3, as DNA: TGTGCCAGCAGTCAAAGGGACAGGGCGAACACCGGGGAGCTATTTTTT. It encodes CASSQRDRANTGELFF.

As for this clonotype: It is unclear where the CDR3 begins or ends on the DNA, so no DNA is shown, and the CDR3 is as TCRdb lists it. The chain carries TRBV27 and TRBJ1-2; the table's D gene call, TRBD1, was not cross checked with the DNA. The CDR3 region is 14 residues in length, termini included. Germline CDR1 is MNHEY and CDR2 is SMNVEV (reference sequence). This chain's CDR3 is CASSSRQGYYGCTF.

Concerning this clonotype: The junction departs from germline at one end; a sequencing error may be responsible. The chain carries TRBV6-6 and TRBJ2-7; 8 bases map to TRBD1. From germline, CDR1 is MNHNY and CDR2 SVGAGI (reference sequence). CDR3 size: 15 residues. The CDR3 reads CAGSYASGGSYEQYF. The CDR3 nucleotides are TGTGCCGGCAGTTACGCGTCAGGGGGCTCGTACGAGCAGTACTTC.

The chain carries TRBV7-9 and TRBJ2-2; 10 nucleotides line up with TRBD1. Germline V gene data show CDR1 as SEHNR and CDR2 as FQNEAQ (reference sequence). V was clipped by 9 bases and J by 4 bases; unmatched bases: 8. This CDR3 contains 15 residues. CDR3 protein: CASGRQGASTGELFF. CDR3 nucleotide sequence: TGTGCCAGTGGGAGACAGGGGGCAAGCACCGGGGAGCTGTTTTTT.

Only a few counts were recorded for this clonotype. The gene calls are TRBV12-3 or TRBV12-4 and TRBJ2-7; D not certain. V gave up 5 bases and J gave up 4 bases, with 18 bases separating them. The CDR3 has 15 amino acids. The CDR3, as DNA: TGTGCCAGCAGTCCAAGACATCGTAGATCATACGAGCAGTACTTC. Translating it yields CASSPRHRRSYEQYF.

J is TRBJ2-1 and V is TRBV2; D is perhaps TRBD2 (7 bases). Germline V gene sequence: CDR1 SNHLY, CDR2 FYNNEI. Trimming cost V 3 bases and J 9 bases, with 15 bases left between them. This CDR3 comprises 14 residues. The CDR3 DNA reads TGTGCCAGCAGTGAGAGGGGGGGGATCCGTGAGCAGTTCTTC. The encoded protein is CASSERGGIREQFF.

This clonotype has only a few counts. The chain combines TRBV7-2 with TRBJ1-2; D is unresolved. CDR1 is SGHTA and CDR2 is FQGNSA in the germline V gene. V shed 5 bases and J shed 5 bases, with 15 bases lying between them. The CDR3 has 14 residues. CDR3 protein: CASSPGWAPYGYTF. CDR3 nucleotides: TGTGCCAGCAGCCCCGGGTGGGCCCCATATGGCTACACCTTC.

The V call is TRBV29-1, the J call TRBJ1-2; D perhaps matches TRBD1 (6 bases). This CDR3 has 14 amino acids. V was clipped by 4 bases and J by 1 base, with 13 bases between them. Germline lookup yields CDR1 SQVTM and CDR2 ANQGSEA. CDR3 region: CSVVSGAFNYGYTF. CDR3 nucleotide sequence: TGCAGCGTTGTCTCGGGGGCCTTTAACTATGGCTACACCTTC. Filled out from reference TRBV29-1 and TRBJ1-2, the complete variable domain reads SAVISQKPSRDICQRGTSLTIQCQVDSQVTMMFWYRQQPGQSLTLIATANQGSEATYESGFVIDKFPISRPNLTFSTLTVSNMSPEDSSIYLCSVVSGAFNYGYTFGSGTRLTVV.

This clonotype was recorded many times. The rearrangement joins TRBV10-3 to TRBJ1-5; the D is unclear. Looked up from germline, CDR1 is ENHRY and CDR2 is SYGVKD. The length of the CDR3 is 13 residues. Trimming took off 0 bases at V and 7 bases at J, with 7 bases between the two ends. CDR3 in amino acids: CAISESWGQPQHF. CDR3 DNA sequence: TGTGCCATCAGTGAGTCGTGGGGACAGCCCCAGCATTTT.

A few counts support this clonotype. The chain carries TRBV2 and TRBJ2-3; D possibly corresponds to TRBD2 (5 bases). Germline V gene sequence: CDR1 SNHLY, CDR2 FYNNEI. V gave up 8 bases and J gave up 1 base, with 16 bases separating them. The CDR3 loop spans 15 amino acids. As DNA, the CDR3 is TGTGCCAGCGCCTCAAGGCGGGCCGGCACAGATACGCAGTATTTT. Translating gives CASASRRAGTDTQYF.

In this sample, this clonotype turned up a few times. The chain couples TRBV2 to TRBJ1-1; D is undetermined. V lost 2 bases, J lost 13 bases, and 8 bases lay in between. The CDR3 has 10 residues. Per germline, CDR1 SNHLY and CDR2 FYNNEI. The CDR3 sequence is CASSESGSFF. The DNA of the CDR3 is TGTGCCAGCAGTGAAAGTGGTAGTTTCTTT.

This clonotype turned up a few times. This chain uses TRBV20-1 with TRBJ2-3, with TRBD2 matching 9 bases. Trimming at V came to 4 bases and at J to 3 bases, leaving 11 bases not matched to a gene. The CDR3 consists of 16 residues. The germline gives CDR1 DFQATT, CDR2 SNEGSKA (reference sequence). CDR3: CSAISTREGRTDTQYF. CDR3 coding DNA: TGCAGTGCTATTTCGACGCGGGAGGGTCGAACAGATACGCAGTATTTT.

In this sample, this clonotype turned up a few times. The J gene is TRBJ2-1, the V gene TRBV7-2, with D uncertain. V lost 3 bases to trimming and J lost 0 bases, with 9 bases between them. The CDR3 spans 15 residues. The germline V gene has CDR1 SGHTA and CDR2 FQGNSA. The CDR3 region is CASSLTFFSYNEQFF. DNA for the CDR3: TGTGCCAGCAGCTTGACATTTTTCTCCTACAATGAGCAGTTCTTC. Complete variable domain (other parts from reference TRBV7-2 and TRBJ2-1): GAGVSQSPSNKVTEKGKDVELRCDPISGHTALYWYRQSLGQGLEFLIYFQGNSAPDKSGLPSDRFSAERTGGSVSTLTIQRTQQEDSAVYLCASSLTFFSYNEQFFGPGTRLTVL.